The 16 T cell receptor beta chains given below trace back to one sample, sequenced in a study of T cells after yellow fever vaccination. TCRdb passed the 5' RACE reads through MiXCR, listing each CDR3 protein once. In the table there are 500,000 to 650,000 distinct CDR3 sequences, around an eighth of which are singletons. The source was PBMCs, collected on the day of the yellow fever booster vaccination. The receptor set was obtained from a man aged 25-45 years who received the YFV17D yellow fever vaccine.

The genes are TRBV6-2 or TRBV6-3 and TRBJ2-1; 15 bases map to TRBD2. The germline V gene encodes CDR1 MNHEY and CDR2 SVGEGT. V shed 4 bases, J shed 3 bases, and the junction held 10 bases outside the gene matches. This CDR3 is built from 19 residues. The CDR3: CASSSPGLAGGVYYNEQFF. DNA of the CDR3: TGTGCCAGCAGTTCTCCGGGACTAGCGGGAGGAGTTTACTACAATGAGCAGTTCTTC.

This clonotype was detected many times. The V and J genes are TRBV7-2 and TRBJ2-5; no reliable D call. The CDR3 runs 14 residues. Germline CDR1 is SGHTA and CDR2 is FQGNSA. V dropped 6 bases and J dropped 2 bases, with 13 bases sitting between them. Here the CDR3 DNA reads TGTGCCAGCAGATTTCAAGGCGGACAAGAGACCCAGTACTTC. The encoded protein is CASRFQGGQETQYF.

This clonotype occurred a few times. This sequence joins TRBV7-2 and TRBJ2-7, with 10 bases matching TRBD2. The CDR3 is 15 amino acids. The germline gives CDR1 SGHTA, CDR2 FQGNSA. The V and J ends lost 2 bases and 5 bases, in that order; junction bases with no gene match: 6. The CDR3 loop is CASSLQRLAGHEQYF. In DNA, the CDR3 is TGTGCCAGCAGCTTACAAAGACTAGCGGGCCACGAGCAGTACTTC. The entire variable domain, with the rest obtained from reference TRBV7-2 and TRBJ2-7, is as follows: GAGVSQSPSNKVTEKGKDVELRCDPISGHTALYWYRQSLGQGLEFLIYFQGNSAPDKSGLPSDRFSAERTGGSVSTLTIQRTQQEDSAVYLCASSLQRLAGHEQYFGPGTRLTVT.

This clonotype was observed at least ten times. V usage is TRBV7-9 and J usage is TRBJ2-5; TRBD1 is a possible D gene (6 bases). Germline values: CDR1 SEHNR, CDR2 FQNEAQ (reference sequence). V gave up 3 bases and J gave up 0 bases, with 8 bases separating them. The CDR3 loop spans 14 amino acids. Here the CDR3 reads CASSFDRYQETQYF. DNA for the CDR3: TGTGCCAGCAGCTTTGACAGGTACCAAGAGACCCAGTACTTC.

The V and J genes are TRBV7-2 and TRBJ1-5; TRBD1 matches 10 bases. This CDR3 is 14 amino acids long. V was pared by 7 bases and J by 7 bases, with 7 bases of the junction left unmatched. Germline V lookup: CDR1 SGHTA, CDR2 FQGNSA. CDR3 sequence (DNA): TGTGCCAGCACCCAAGGGACAGGGGAACAGCCCCAGCATTTT. Its protein is CASTQGTGEQPQHF.

In this sample, this clonotype turned up a few times. J is TRBJ1-1 and V is TRBV18; D gene uncertain. The germline CDR1 and CDR2 sequences are KGHSH and LQKENI. V lost 3 bases to trimming and J lost 5 bases, with 16 bases between them. The CDR3 covers 15 residues. CDR3 in amino acids: CASSPDPVWETEAFF. CDR3 nucleotide sequence: TGTGCCAGCTCACCGGATCCTGTGTGGGAGACTGAAGCTTTCTTT.

This clonotype has more than one count but fewer than ten. The rearrangement uses TRBV6-1 and TRBJ2-7; 7 positions match TRBD2. Germline trimming cut 6 bases from V and 2 bases from J; bases unmatched to any gene: 7. This CDR3 region has 14 residues. Germline CDR1 is MNHNS and CDR2 is SASEGT. The CDR3 reads CASSSSGTTYEQYF. CDR3 nucleotide sequence: TGTGCCAGCAGCTCAAGCGGGACGACCTACGAGCAGTACTTC.

This chain joins TRBV18 and TRBJ1-3; D call uncertain. Germline CDR1 reads KGHSH; CDR2 reads LQKENI. The CDR3 covers 12 residues. V was trimmed by 2 bases and J by 8 bases, leaving 7 bases between them. The CDR3 sequence is CASSPEADTIYF. CDR3 nucleotides: TGTGCCAGCTCACCAGAGGCGGACACCATATATTTT.

This clonotype occurred a few times. The V call is TRBV27, the J call TRBJ2-1, with D maybe TRBD2 (6 bases). The CDR3 extends over 11 amino acids. The ends were cut back, 3 bases at V and 12 bases at J, with 9 bases in the middle. CDR1 is MNHEY, CDR2 SMNVEV, per germline (reference sequence). CDR3 in amino acids: CASSFSGRQFF. The CDR3 coding sequence is TGTGCCAGCAGTTTTTCCGGGAGGCAGTTCTTC.

Points on this clonotype: A much larger clone differs by one base, so this may be a read error. This chain's CDR3 is CASSLEASGRGNIQYF. The CDR3 bases are TGTGCCAGCAGCTTAGAGGCTAGCGGGAGGGGAAACATTCAGTACTTC. V and J are TRBV7-8 and TRBJ2-4, with TRBD2 identical over 12 bases. The germline CDR1 and CDR2 sequences are SGHVS and FQNEAQ. This CDR3 contains 16 residues. V shed 1 base, J shed 6 bases, and the junction held 4 bases outside the gene matches.

This clonotype was picked up a small number of times. This chain uses TRBV19 with TRBJ2-7; maybe TRBD1 (5 bases). Germline assignment: CDR1 LNHDA and CDR2 SQIVND (reference sequence). V dropped 8 bases and J dropped 2 bases, with 16 bases sitting between them. This CDR3 spans 14 amino acids. In nucleotides, the CDR3 is TGTGCCAGTGGTGAGGCTGGGGCCCCCTACGAGCAGTACTTC. It yields the protein CASGEAGAPYEQYF.

The chain recombines TRBV5-1 with TRBJ2-7, with D tentatively TRBD1 (6 bases). Trimming stripped 2 bases from V and 6 bases from J, with 12 bases between. CDR3 length: 13 amino acids. Looked up from germline, CDR1 is SGHRS and CDR2 is YFSETQ. CDR3 in amino acids: CASSFEEGGEQYF. The CDR3 coding sequence is TGCGCCAGCAGCTTTGAGGAAGGGGGCGAGCAGTACTTC.

This clonotype turned up a few times. V and J are TRBV15 and TRBJ2-7; 14 nucleotides agree with TRBD2. The trim removed 5 bases at V and 6 bases at J, leaving 6 bases unmatched. This CDR3 has 15 amino acids. Per the germline V gene, CDR1 is LNHNV and CDR2 is YYDKDF (reference sequence). The CDR3 DNA follows: TGTGCCACCAGCGAGGGACTAGCGGGAGTTCTCGAGCAGTACTTC. The encoded protein is CATSEGLAGVLEQYF.

This clonotype was seen a handful of times. The CDR3 DNA is TGCAGTGCCCAGACCGGACCCCATAGCACAGATACGCAGTATTTT. Amino acids: CSAQTGPHSTDTQYF. The chain is built from TRBV20-1 and TRBJ2-3; the D is unclear. The CDR3 loop spans 15 amino acids. The V end lost 6 bases, the J end lost 0 bases, and 16 bases lay between the germline ends. The V gene's germline CDR1 is DFQATT and CDR2 SNEGSKA (reference sequence).

This clonotype was seen a few times. The gene calls are TRBV20-1 and TRBJ2-2; 8 bases match TRBD2. V lost 2 bases to trimming and J lost 8 bases; unmatched junction nucleotides: 10. The CDR3 is 15 residues long. Germline V gene data show CDR1 as DFQATT and CDR2 as SNEGSKA (reference sequence). CDR3 sequence (DNA): TGCAGTGCTAGATTACCGGGACTAGTGACTGGGGAGCTGTTTTTT. The encoded protein is CSARLPGLVTGELFF.

Ten or more counts support this clonotype. V gene TRBV27 combines with J gene TRBJ2-7; the D gene is possibly TRBD1 (5 bases). Trimming shortened V by 8 bases and J by 1 base, and 12 bases separated the two germline ends. The CDR3 runs 13 residues. Germline V gives CDR1 MNHEY, CDR2 SMNVEV (reference sequence). In DNA form, the CDR3 reads TGTGCCAGCGACGGCAGGGCATCCTACGAGCAGTACTTC. It translates to CASDGRASYEQYF.